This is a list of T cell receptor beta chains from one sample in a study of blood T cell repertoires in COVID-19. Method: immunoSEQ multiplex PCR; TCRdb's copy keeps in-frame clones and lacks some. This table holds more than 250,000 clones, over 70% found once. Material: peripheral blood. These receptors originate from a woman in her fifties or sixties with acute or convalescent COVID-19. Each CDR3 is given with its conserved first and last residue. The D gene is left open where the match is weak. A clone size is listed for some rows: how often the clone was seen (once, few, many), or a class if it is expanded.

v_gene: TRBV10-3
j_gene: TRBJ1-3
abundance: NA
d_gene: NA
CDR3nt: TGTGCCATCAGTGAGACAGTCTCTGGAAACACCATATATTTT
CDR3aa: CAISETVSGNTIYF

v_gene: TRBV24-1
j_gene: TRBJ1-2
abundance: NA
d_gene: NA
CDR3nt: TGTGCCACCAGTGACGCGACAGGAAAGGGCCCTAACTATGGCTACACCTTC
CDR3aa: CATSDATGKGPNYGYTF

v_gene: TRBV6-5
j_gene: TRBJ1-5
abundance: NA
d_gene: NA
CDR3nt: TGTGCCAGCAGTTACGAGGGTACGCAGCCCCAGCATTTT
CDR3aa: CASSYEGTQPQHF

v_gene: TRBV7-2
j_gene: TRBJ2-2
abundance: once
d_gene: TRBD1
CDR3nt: TGTGCCAGCAGCGTGGACAGGGATAGGGAGCTGTTTTTT
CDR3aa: CASSVDRDRELFF

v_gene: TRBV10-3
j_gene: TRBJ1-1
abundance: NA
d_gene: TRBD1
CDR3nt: TGTGCCATCAGTCAGGGGGTTAGGGACACTGAAGCTTTCTTT
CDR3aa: CAISQGVRDTEAFF

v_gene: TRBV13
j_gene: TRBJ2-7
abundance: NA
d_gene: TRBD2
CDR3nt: TGTGCCAGCAGCCCGCTTAGCGGGCTAAGCTACGAGCAGTACTTC
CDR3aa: CASSPLSGLSYEQYF

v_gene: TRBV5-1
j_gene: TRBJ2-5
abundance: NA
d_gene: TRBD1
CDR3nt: TGCGCCAGCAGCGTTGTCCAGGGGGCTCGAGAGACCCAGTACTTC
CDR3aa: CASSVVQGARETQYF

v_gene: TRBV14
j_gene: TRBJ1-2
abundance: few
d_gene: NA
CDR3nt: TGTGCCAGCAGCCCAAGGTGGGGCCTCTATGGCTACACCTTC
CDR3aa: CASSPRWGLYGYTF

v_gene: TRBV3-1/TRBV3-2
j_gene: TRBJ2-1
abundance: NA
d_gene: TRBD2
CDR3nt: TGTGCCAGCAGCCCCGGACTAGCGGCCTACAATGAGCAGTTCTTC
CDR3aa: CASSPGLAAYNEQFF

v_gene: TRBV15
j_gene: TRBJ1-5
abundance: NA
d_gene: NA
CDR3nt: TGTGCCACCAGCAGAGAAGAGGGACAGCCCCAGCATTTT
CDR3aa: CATSREEGQPQHF

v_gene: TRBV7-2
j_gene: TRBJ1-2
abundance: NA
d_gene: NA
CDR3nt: TGTGCCAGCAGCTTGGGTCAGGTCTATGGCTACACCTTC
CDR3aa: CASSLGQVYGYTF

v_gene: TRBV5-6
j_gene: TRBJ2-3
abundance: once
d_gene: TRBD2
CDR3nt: TGTGCCAGCAGCTTGGCGCGGGAGAGCACAGATACGCAGTATTTT
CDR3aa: CASSLARESTDTQYF

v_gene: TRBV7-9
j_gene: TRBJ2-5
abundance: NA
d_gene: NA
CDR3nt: TGTGCCAGCAGCTTGTCCAGGGAAGAGACCCAGTACTTC
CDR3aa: CASSLSREETQYF

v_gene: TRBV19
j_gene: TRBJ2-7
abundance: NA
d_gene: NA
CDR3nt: TGTGCCAGTAGTATAGCGGGACTTGCCTACGAGCAGTACTTC
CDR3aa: CASSIAGLAYEQYF

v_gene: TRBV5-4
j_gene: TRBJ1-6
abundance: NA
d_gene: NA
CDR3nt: TGTGCCAGCAGCTTGGATGCGACGGGGGATTCACCCCTCCACTTT
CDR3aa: CASSLDATGDSPLHF

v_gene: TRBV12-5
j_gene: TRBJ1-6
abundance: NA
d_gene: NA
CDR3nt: TGTGCTAGTGGCTCCCCACAGGGATATAATTCACCCCTCCACTTT
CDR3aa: CASGSPQGYNSPLHF

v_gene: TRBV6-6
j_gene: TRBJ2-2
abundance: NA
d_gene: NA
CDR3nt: TGTGCCAGCAGTTACGGAGTCGTCGGGGAGCTGTTTTTT
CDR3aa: CASSYGVVGELFF

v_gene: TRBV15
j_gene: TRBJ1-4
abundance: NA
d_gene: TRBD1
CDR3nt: TGTGCCACCAGCAGAGACAGGGGGCAACTGTTTTTT
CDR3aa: CATSRDRGQLFF

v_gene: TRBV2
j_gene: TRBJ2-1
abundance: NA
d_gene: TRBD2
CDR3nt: TGTGCCAGCACTCGACTAGCGGGGGGGAATGAGCAGTTCTTC
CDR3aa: CASTRLAGGNEQFF

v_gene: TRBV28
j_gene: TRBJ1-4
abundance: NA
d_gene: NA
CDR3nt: TGTGCCAGCAGGGAGATAGAAAAACTGTTTTTT
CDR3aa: CASREIEKLFF

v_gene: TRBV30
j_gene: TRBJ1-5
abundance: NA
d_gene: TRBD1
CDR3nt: TGTGCCTGGAGTACAGGGGAGAGCAAGCCCCAGCATTTT
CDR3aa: CAWSTGESKPQHF

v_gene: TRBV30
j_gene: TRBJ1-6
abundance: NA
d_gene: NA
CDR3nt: TGTGCCTGGAGTTCGACACTGTTCGCACCCCTCCACTTT
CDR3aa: CAWSSTLFAPLHF

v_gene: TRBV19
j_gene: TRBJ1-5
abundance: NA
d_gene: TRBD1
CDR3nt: TGTGCCAGTACTGGGCAGGGGGCCAGCAATCAGCCCCAGCATTTT
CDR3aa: CASTGQGASNQPQHF

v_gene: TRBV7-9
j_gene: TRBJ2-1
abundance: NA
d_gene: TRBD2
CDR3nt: TGTGCCAGCACCTCGGGGACTAGCGGATACAATGAGCAGTTCTTC
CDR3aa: CASTSGTSGYNEQFF

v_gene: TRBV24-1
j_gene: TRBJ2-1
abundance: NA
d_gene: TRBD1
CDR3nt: TGTGCCACCAGGGGGGACAGGGGGTACAATGAGCAGTTCTTC
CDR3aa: CATRGDRGYNEQFF

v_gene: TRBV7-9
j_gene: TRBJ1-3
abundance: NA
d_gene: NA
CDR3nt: TGTGCCAGCAGCCCAGATCCCTCTGGAAACACCATATATTTT
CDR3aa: CASSPDPSGNTIYF

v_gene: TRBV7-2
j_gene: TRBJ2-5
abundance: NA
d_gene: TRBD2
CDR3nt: TGTGCCAGCAGCTTAGGGCAAGCGGGGGGGCTTGGGGTAGAGACCCAGTACTTC
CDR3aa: CASSLGQAGGLGVETQYF

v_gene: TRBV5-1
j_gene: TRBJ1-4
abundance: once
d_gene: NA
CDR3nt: TGCGCCAGCAGCTTGGTCGCACACGGATCGGGTGGGACTAATGAAAAACTGTTTTTT
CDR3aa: CASSLVAHGSGGTNEKLFF

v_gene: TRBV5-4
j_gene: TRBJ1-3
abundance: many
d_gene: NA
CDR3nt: TGTGCCAGCAGCTTGGGGCAGGGCGGCTCTTACTCTGGAAACACCATATATTTT
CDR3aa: CASSLGQGGSYSGNTIYF

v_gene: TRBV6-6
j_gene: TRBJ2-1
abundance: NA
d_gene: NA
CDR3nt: TGTGCCAGCAGTTACTCAGGTAGCGCAGTTCGAGATGAGCAGTTCTTC
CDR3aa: CASSYSGSAVRDEQFF

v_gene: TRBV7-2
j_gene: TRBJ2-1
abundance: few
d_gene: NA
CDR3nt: TGTGCCAGCACCGGAAGGGCGGGGGCACGTAGCAATGAGCAGTTCTTC
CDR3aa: CASTGRAGARSNEQFF

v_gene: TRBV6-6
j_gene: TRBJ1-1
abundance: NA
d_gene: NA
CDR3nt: TGTGCCAGCAGTTACGTAGGACAGTCTGTGGGAGCTGAAGCTTTCTTT
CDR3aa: CASSYVGQSVGAEAFF

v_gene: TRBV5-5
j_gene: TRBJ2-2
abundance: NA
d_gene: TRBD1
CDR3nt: TGTGCCAGCAGCTTGGAGGGGGCCGCCGGGGAGCTGTTTTTT
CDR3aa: CASSLEGAAGELFF

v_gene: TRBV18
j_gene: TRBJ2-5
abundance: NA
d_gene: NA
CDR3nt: TGTGCCAGCTCCAAAGGGCAGGGAGAGACCCAGTACTTC
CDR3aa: CASSKGQGETQYF